One and the same sample provided the 19 T cell receptor beta chains below, sequenced in a study of T cell changes during pregnancy in multiple sclerosis. Sequencing used immunoSEQ multiplex PCR; TCRdb keeps in-frame clones, though not all of them. The sample consists of under 85,000 clones, roughly 94% of them appearing once. Sequencing used peripheral blood, obtained in the third trimester of pregnancy. All receptors derive from a female donor with multiple sclerosis, enrolled in a pregnancy study.

The chain has TRBV6-5 and TRBJ1-6; the D is unclear. From germline, CDR1 is MNHEY and CDR2 SVGAGI. The V gene lost 2 bases and the J gene lost 7 bases, with 15 bases spanning the gap. CDR3 length: 16 residues. CDR3 nucleotide sequence: TGTGCCAGCAGTTACAACGGCGCCCCGGGGAATTCACCCCTCCACTTT. It encodes CASSYNGAPGNSPLHF.

The rearrangement uses TRBV6-5 and TRBJ1-1; 9 bases fit TRBD1. Looked up from germline, CDR1 is MNHEY and CDR2 is SVGAGI. The CDR3 is 15 amino acids. The V and J ends lost 5 bases and 11 bases, in that order; junction bases with no gene match: 15. The CDR3 nucleotides are TGTGCCAGCAGTCCCCGGGACAGGGTCGGGAGGAACGCTTTCTTT. It yields the protein CASSPRDRVGRNAFF.

The rearrangement links TRBV7-6 to TRBJ1-4, with 9 bases identical to TRBD1. J was trimmed by 0 bases and V by 2 bases; bases with no gene match: 7. This CDR3 region has 18 residues. Looked up from germline, CDR1 is SGHVS and CDR2 is FNYEAQ. The CDR3 loop reads CASSLLQGARTTNEKLFF. The CDR3 region has the DNA TGTGCCAGCAGCTTATTACAGGGGGCCAGAACAACTAATGAAAAACTGTTTTTT. Full variable domain (rest looked up from reference TRBV7-6 and TRBJ1-4): GAGVSQSPRYKVTKRGQDVALRCDPISGHVSLYWYRQALGQGPEFLTYFNYEAQQDKSGLPNDRFSAERPEGSISTLTIQRTEQRDSAMYRCASSLLQGARTTNEKLFFGSGTQLSVL.

The genes are TRBV7-2 and TRBJ2-7; a possible D gene is TRBD1 (5 bases). This CDR3 is built from 15 residues. Between the trimmed V and J ends, which lost 5 bases and 3 bases, there was a span of 17 bases. Germline V gene lookup returns CDR1 SGHTA and CDR2 FQGNSA. CDR3: CASSPRTSMRYEQYF. In DNA, the CDR3 is TGTGCCAGCAGCCCGCGGACAAGTATGCGCTACGAGCAGTACTTC.

This rearrangement joins TRBV5-6 to TRBJ2-1; D may be TRBD2 (6 bases). CDR1 is SGHDT and CDR2 is YYEEEE in the germline V gene. The CDR3 consists of 15 residues. Trimming took 2 bases from V and 6 from J, leaving 15 bases between them. The CDR3 sequence: CASSFGVGRGNEQFF. For the CDR3, the DNA is TGTGCCAGCAGCTTTGGTGTTGGGCGGGGCAATGAGCAGTTCTTC. Based on the CDR3 plus reference TRBV5-6 and TRBJ2-1, the full variable domain is DAGVTQSPTHLIKTRGQQVTLRCSPKSGHDTVSWYQQALGQGPQFIFQYYEEEERQRGNFPDRFSGHQFPNYSSELNVNALLLGDSALYLCASSFGVGRGNEQFFGPGTRLTVL.

The J gene is TRBJ1-1, the V gene TRBV6-6; possible D gene TRBD1, 6 bases. This CDR3 has 14 amino acids. V dropped 6 bases and J dropped 6 bases, with 17 bases sitting between them. Germline V gene lookup returns CDR1 MNHNY and CDR2 SVGAGI (reference sequence). The chain's CDR3 is CASRRQQGRAEAFF. For the CDR3, the DNA is TGTGCCAGCAGAAGACAGCAGGGGCGGGCTGAAGCTTTCTTT.

The V gene is TRBV5-6, the J gene TRBJ1-2, with D possibly TRBD1 on 5 matching bases. Germline CDR1 SGHDT, CDR2 YYEEEE. Trimming left V 0 bases short and J 0 bases short, with 12 bases between. CDR3 size: 16 residues. CDR3 amino acids: CASSLDRTLANYGYTF. For the CDR3, the DNA is TGTGCCAGCAGCTTGGACAGGACGTTAGCTAACTATGGCTACACCTTC.

The CDR3 region has the DNA TGTGCCAGCAGCTTGTTCGCTACGCTGAACACTGAAGCTTTCTTT. This translates into CASSLFATLNTEAFF. The rearrangement joins TRBV5-4 to TRBJ1-1, with D unclear. This CDR3 is built from 15 residues. The V gene's germline CDR1 is SGHNT and CDR2 YYREEE (reference sequence). Trimming took off 1 base at V and 0 bases at J, with 10 bases between the two ends.

This rearrangement joins TRBV5-1 to TRBJ2-5; 12 bases line up with TRBD1. This CDR3 contains 15 residues. V trimming: 4 bases; J trimming: 5 bases; junction bases outside the gene matches: 6. The germline gives CDR1 SGHRS, CDR2 YFSETQ. CDR3 loop: CASSLGTGGKETQYF. CDR3 nucleotides: TGCGCCAGCAGCCTGGGGACAGGGGGCAAGGAGACCCAGTACTTC.

The chain links TRBV10-3 to TRBJ2-5, with 7 positions matching TRBD1. The V segment lost 6 bases and the J segment 4 bases; nucleotides outside the gene matches: 11. The germline V gene has CDR1 ENHRY and CDR2 SYGVKD. There are 15 residues in the CDR3. CDR3 bases: TGTGCCATCAGCAGTGGGACAGACGTTCGAGAGACCCAGTACTTC. Amino acids: CAISSGTDVRETQYF.

This clone was seen a few times. The rearrangement uses TRBV29-1 and TRBJ1-1, with D possibly matching TRBD1 (6 bases). Germline CDR1 reads SQVTM; CDR2 reads ANQGSEA. The CDR3 is 12 amino acids. Trimming removed 4 bases at V and 1 base at J, with 7 bases between. In DNA form, the CDR3 reads TGCAGCGTTGCACAGGGGAACACTGAAGCTTTCTTT. Its translation is CSVAQGNTEAFF. The entire variable domain, with the rest obtained from reference TRBV29-1 and TRBJ1-1, is as follows: SAVISQKPSRDICQRGTSLTIQCQVDSQVTMMFWYRQQPGQSLTLIATANQGSEATYESGFVIDKFPISRPNLTFSTLTVSNMSPEDSSIYLCSVAQGNTEAFFGQGTRLTVV.

The chain employs TRBV5-4 and TRBJ2-7; TRBD2 matches 7 bases. Germline CDR1 SGHNT, CDR2 YYREEE (reference sequence). V shed 0 bases and J 2 bases; nucleotides not matched to a gene: 11. CDR3 length: 17 amino acids. CDR3 region: CASSLGGRGSFTYEQYF. CDR3 nucleotide sequence: TGTGCCAGCAGCTTGGGTGGGCGGGGGAGTTTCACCTACGAGCAGTACTTC.

The chain recombines TRBV7-2 with TRBJ1-2; 11 nucleotides line up with TRBD1. Germline V gene data show CDR1 as SGHTA and CDR2 as FQGNSA. After removal of 4 bases from V and 4 bases from J, the junction contained 5 bases not matched to a gene. This CDR3 contains 15 residues. CDR3 in DNA: TGTGCCAGCAGCTCTGGGACAGGGGGGCCCTATGGCTACACCTTC. Residues: CASSSGTGGPYGYTF. The whole variable domain, remainder taken from reference TRBV7-2 and TRBJ1-2, is GAGVSQSPSNKVTEKGKDVELRCDPISGHTALYWYRQSLGQGLEFLIYFQGNSAPDKSGLPSDRFSAERTGGSVSTLTIQRTQQEDSAVYLCASSSGTGGPYGYTFGSGTRLTVV.

V gene TRBV7-8 combines with J gene TRBJ2-2, with 11 bases fitting TRBD2. Losses at the gene ends were 2 bases for V and 5 bases for J; bases not matched to a gene: 4. The CDR3 extends over 16 amino acids. Germline loops: CDR1 SGHVS, CDR2 FQNEAQ. The CDR3 DNA is TGTGCCAGCAGCTTAAGCCTAGCGGGGGGAACCGGGGAGCTGTTTTTT. It is translated as CASSLSLAGGTGELFF.

The chain joins TRBV4-3 to TRBJ2-2; a weak D match, TRBD1 (6 bases). The ends were cut back, 2 bases at V and 9 bases at J, with 10 bases in the middle. The CDR3 is made up of 13 amino acids. CDR1 and CDR2 from the germline V gene are LGHNA and YSLEER. DNA of the CDR3: TGCGCCAGCAGCCAACAGGGGTGGCGGGAGCTGTTTTTT. It encodes CASSQQGWRELFF.

A remark on this clone: The sample has other DNA sequences that encode this CDR3 too. The rearrangement uses TRBV18 and TRBJ1-1; 7 bases line up with TRBD1. CDR3 size: 13 residues. Germline values: CDR1 KGHSH, CDR2 LQKENI. The trim removed 3 bases at V and 4 bases at J, leaving 2 bases unmatched. The CDR3: CASSPAGGTEAFF. DNA for the CDR3: TGTGCCAGCTCACCGGCAGGGGGCACTGAAGCTTTCTTT.

The V gene is TRBV5-4, the J gene TRBJ1-5; 10 bases align to TRBD1. The length of the CDR3 is 14 residues. The germline V gene encodes CDR1 SGHNT and CDR2 YYREEE (reference sequence). Trimming at V came to 3 bases and at J to 10 bases, leaving 7 bases not matched to a gene. CDR3 residues: CASSYDRGLGPQHF. The CDR3 DNA is TGTGCCAGCAGCTATGACAGGGGGCTAGGTCCCCAGCATTTT.

The chain is built from TRBV5-4 and TRBJ1-5, with a possible D match to TRBD1 (5 bases). Trimming took 4 bases from V and 5 from J, leaving 10 bases between them. This CDR3 comprises 13 residues. From germline, CDR1 is SGHNT and CDR2 YYREEE (reference sequence). The CDR3 region is CASSGGEHQPQHF. The CDR3 DNA reads as TGTGCCAGCAGCGGGGGGGAGCATCAGCCCCAGCATTTT.

The gene calls are TRBV27 and TRBJ2-4; 7 bases are shared with TRBD1. Germline V lookup: CDR1 MNHEY, CDR2 SMNVEV (reference sequence). V dropped 4 bases and J dropped 9; count of bases not matched to a gene: 3. The CDR3 contains 12 residues. The CDR3 protein is CASSYYRGIQYF. The CDR3 DNA follows: TGTGCCAGCAGTTACTACAGGGGCATTCAGTACTTC.